The TCR beta chain described here comes from a study of T cells in Graves' hyperthyroidism and ophthalmopathy. There were TCR beta CDR3 regions amplified from RNA transcripts. Initially, a first-round RT-PCR of the TCR CDR3 employed the HTBI primer set. In TCRdb, the multiplex PCR reads were re-called with MiXCR into one record per CDR3 protein. This sample has 700,000 or so distinct CDR3 sequences, with about 15% found just once. From germline, CDR1 is MNHEY and CDR2 SMNVEV (reference sequence). This CDR3 has 13 residues. V lost 3 bases to trimming and J lost 6 bases, with 8 bases between them. This clonotype was seen ten or more times. Patients having uncontrolled infection, another autoimmune disease, pregnancy or lactation were not included.

This chain connects TRBV27 to TRBJ1-4, with a possible D match to TRBD1 (5 bases). The sample was blood. This clonotype was obtained from a man younger than 35 with Graves' hyperthyroidism. CDR3 protein: CASSLGRHEKLFF. Here the CDR3 DNA reads TGTGCCAGCAGTTTGGGACGGCATGAAAAACTGTTTTTT.